This TCR beta chain was captured by sequencing in a study of blood T cell repertoires in COVID-19. This CDR3 comprises 12 residues. Germline-derived CDR1 and CDR2 are LNHDA and SQIVND (reference sequence). V lost 5 bases and J lost 7, with 12 bases in between. Per the authors' pipeline: Amplification of reference gene primers provided the estimated nucleated cell counts. The protocol was immunoSEQ multiplex PCR, while the TCRdb copy is restricted to in-frame clones and leaves out a portion. The DNA was the basis for D and trimming; V, J and clone size are from that table. The data hold about 100,000 clones, with around 85% observed a single time.

Specimen: peripheral blood. This chain connects TRBV19 to TRBJ2-7; D gene unclear. This receptor was taken from a woman aged 70 to 79 with active or convalescent COVID-19. The CDR3 reads CASSVIAGEQYF. In nucleotides, the CDR3 is TGTGCCAGTAGTGTGATAGCTGGTGAGCAGTACTTC.